These 10 T cell receptor beta chains came from one sample sequenced in a study of blood T cell repertoires in COVID-19. Assay: immunoSEQ multiplex PCR; the TCRdb copy retains only in-frame clones and omits some. The table lists about 150,000 clones, about 86% of them singletons. Sequencing used peripheral blood. These receptors all stem from a man between 50 and 59 years old with active or convalescent COVID-19.

The chain links TRBV25-1 to TRBJ2-3; tentatively, D is TRBD2 (5 bases). Germline CDR1 is MGHDK and CDR2 is SYGVNS. V was pared by 1 base and J by 1 base, with 9 bases between. The CDR3 spans 15 residues. CDR3 nucleotides: TGTGCCAGCAGTGAATTCCGGGGAGGCACAGATACGCAGTATTTT. Translated, it gives CASSEFRGGTDTQYF. Full variable domain (outside the CDR3, taken from reference TRBV25-1 and TRBJ2-3): EADIYQTPRYLVIGTGKKITLECSQTMGHDKMYWYQQDPGMELHLIHYSYGVNSTEKGDLSSESTVSRIRTEHFPLTLESARPSHTSQYLCASSEFRGGTDTQYFGPGTRLTVL.

J is TRBJ2-1 and V is TRBV7-9, with 8 bases fitting TRBD2. CDR3 size: 13 residues. V gave up 8 bases and J gave up 7 bases; unmatched junction bases: 7. CDR1 is SEHNR, CDR2 FQNEAQ, per germline (reference sequence). This chain's CDR3 is CASGSGGGNEQFF. CDR3 sequence (DNA): TGTGCCAGCGGGAGCGGGGGAGGGAATGAGCAGTTCTTC.

The V call is TRBV1, the J call TRBJ2-3; the DNA was not compared with TRBD2, the D call given in the table. TRBV1 is annotated as a pseudogene. The CDR3 is 17 residues long. CDR3 DNA: TGCACCAGCAGCAGGCCGACTAGCGGGAGGGCCAAGGATACGCAGTATTTT. Its protein is CTSSRPTSGRAKDTQYF.

This clone has more than one count but fewer than ten. The chain couples TRBV10-3 to TRBJ2-7; D perhaps matches TRBD1 (6 bases). Between the trimmed V and J ends, which lost 6 bases and 2 bases, there was a span of 14 bases. Per germline, CDR1 ENHRY and CDR2 SYGVKD. The CDR3 loop spans 14 amino acids. CDR3: CAISSPGEPYEQYF. The CDR3, as DNA: TGTGCCATCAGCTCCCCAGGGGAACCCTACGAGCAGTACTTC.

The chain combines TRBV24-1 with TRBJ2-3, with 7 positions matching TRBD1. CDR3 length: 17 residues. V was pared by 1 base and J by 0 bases, with 6 bases of the junction left unmatched. Germline V gives CDR1 KGHDR, CDR2 SFDVKD. The CDR3 loop is CATSDFVGGRSTDTQYF. CDR3 sequence (DNA): TGTGCCACCAGTGATTTCGTAGGGGGCAGGAGCACAGATACGCAGTATTTT.

This sequence joins TRBV4-1 and TRBJ1-2; D is undetermined. Germline-derived CDR1 and CDR2 are MGHRA and YSYEKL. The CDR3 covers 15 residues. The V and J ends lost 4 bases and 3 bases respectively, with 15 bases between them. The CDR3 coding sequence is TGCGCCAGCAGCCGCGGGGAGGGTCAGGACTATGGCTACACCTTC. It specifies CASSRGEGQDYGYTF.

This clone was seen only a few times. V and J are TRBV7-9 and TRBJ2-2; 8 bases match TRBD2. Germline CDR1 is SEHNR and CDR2 is FQNEAQ (reference sequence). Trimming removed 3 bases from V and 5 bases from J; junction bases left unmatched: 8. CDR3 length equals 16 residues. Here the CDR3 reads CASSFKAGVDTGELFF. The DNA of the CDR3 is TGTGCCAGCAGCTTTAAAGCGGGAGTAGATACCGGGGAGCTGTTTTTT.

The chain links TRBV5-4 to TRBJ2-1, with TRBD1 matching 8 bases. From germline, CDR1 is SGHNT and CDR2 YYREEE (reference sequence). This CDR3 region has 16 residues. V lost 4 bases to trimming and J lost 8 bases; unmatched junction nucleotides: 14. The CDR3 sequence is CASSTSGQASRHEQFF. CDR3 nucleotide sequence: TGTGCCAGCAGCACCTCGGGACAGGCATCTAGGCATGAGCAGTTCTTC.

This chain joins TRBV20-1 and TRBJ2-3; TRBD1 aligns across 9 bases. Germline-derived CDR1 and CDR2 are DFQATT and SNEGSKA (reference sequence). The CDR3 runs 15 residues. V was pared by 3 bases and J by 2 bases, with 6 bases of the junction left unmatched. This CDR3 reads CSASGGQGHTDTQYF. The CDR3 nucleotides are TGCAGTGCTAGTGGGGGACAGGGACACACAGATACGCAGTATTTT.

A word on this clone: In the same sample, other DNA sequences code for this CDR3. The chain employs TRBV12-3 or TRBV12-4 and TRBJ1-6, with 8 bases that match TRBD1. The CDR3 spans 13 residues. V gave up 6 bases and J gave up 9 bases; unmatched junction bases: 4. The CDR3 nucleotides read TGTGCCAGCAGAGGACAGGGAGGTTCACCCCTCCACTTT. It encodes CASRGQGGSPLHF.